The present entry profiles one T cell receptor beta chain with its context. Its antigen is not identified. This entry comes from a study of cytomegalovirus exposure and HLA in healthy donors. Study-level points and caveats: Associated with cytomegalovirus, according to the listing, were 150 to 200 TCR beta chains. The likely explanation for a cluster of highly shared sequence variants was sequencing artifact.

Participants comprised healthy donors of bone marrow. The CDR3 totals 14 residues. The ends were cut back, 2 bases at V and 4 bases at J, with 10 bases in the middle. Germline V gives CDR1 SGHTS, CDR2 YDEGEE. This PCR relied on a set of 60 Vbeta primers and 13 Jbeta primers. TCRdb's copy holds only in-frame clones and misses some; the assay was immunoSEQ multiplex PCR. The data show 150,000 to 200,000 clones, with 70% to 80% seen just once and roughly 10% held by the top ten. The V gene is TRBV5-8, the J gene TRBJ1-5; D remains ambiguous. Specimen: PBMCs. The clonotype was recovered from a man between 18 and 29 years old in good health and CMV-seropositive. The CDR3: CASSLNLPNQPQHF. As DNA, the CDR3 is TGTGCCAGCAGCTTAAATCTACCTAATCAGCCCCAGCATTTT.